A selection of T cell receptor beta chains follows, all from one sample in a study of shared clonotypes between healthy human individuals. Sequencing was performed with immunoSEQ multiplex PCR; in TCRdb, only in-frame clones are kept and a portion is missing. The sample carries millions of clones, 80% to 95% recorded once. Sequenced: naive CD4+ T cells from PBMCs. Receptors originate from a man younger than 35 in good health. Some clones in this sample may be carry-over from other donors' samples. Each CDR3 is given with its conserved first and last residue. Each record gives: clone size, J gene, V gene, CDR3 length, D gene, CDR3 protein, CDR3 DNA. D genes are given only for firm matches. Part of the rows lack a size; the others show once, few, many or a class for expanded clones.

clone size: -
J gene: TRBJ1-4
V gene: TRBV5-1
CDR3 length: 15
D gene: -
CDR3 protein: CASSLVSGPNEKLFF
CDR3 DNA: TGCGCCAGCAGCTTGGTATCTGGGCCCAATGAAAAACTGTTTTTT

clone size: -
J gene: TRBJ2-6
V gene: TRBV7-8
CDR3 length: 18
D gene: TRBD1
CDR3 protein: CASSLDRGPTSGANVLTF
CDR3 DNA: TGTGCCAGCAGCTTAGACAGGGGGCCTACGTCTGGGGCCAACGTCCTGACTTTC

clone size: -
J gene: TRBJ1-1
V gene: TRBV4-2
CDR3 length: 16
D gene: -
CDR3 protein: CASSQGTSRGNTEAFF
CDR3 DNA: TGTGCCAGCAGCCAGGGGACATCCCGAGGGAACACTGAAGCTTTCTTT

clone size: -
J gene: TRBJ2-3
V gene: TRBV21-1
CDR3 length: 14
D gene: -
CDR3 protein: CASIRQDRTDTQYF
CDR3 DNA: TGTGCCAGCATCCGACAGGACCGCACAGATACGCAGTATTTT

clone size: -
J gene: TRBJ1-4
V gene: TRBV6-1
CDR3 length: 15
D gene: -
CDR3 protein: CASSALWGGYEKLFF
CDR3 DNA: TGTGCCAGCAGCGCCCTATGGGGGGGCTATGAAAAACTGTTTTTT

clone size: -
J gene: TRBJ1-3
V gene: TRBV5-6
CDR3 length: 15
D gene: -
CDR3 protein: CASSLGPPTGNTIYF
CDR3 DNA: TGTGCCAGCAGCTTGGGACCTCCTACTGGAAACACCATATATTTT

clone size: once
J gene: TRBJ1-2
V gene: TRBV28
CDR3 length: 17
D gene: -
CDR3 protein: CASSFRGPVTRIYGYTF
CDR3 DNA: TGTGCCAGCAGTTTCAGGGGCCCGGTAACCCGGATCTATGGCTACACCTTC

clone size: -
J gene: TRBJ2-7
V gene: TRBV6-1
CDR3 length: 15
D gene: TRBD2
CDR3 protein: CASSEGLAGVGEQYF
CDR3 DNA: TGTGCCAGCAGTGAGGGACTAGCGGGAGTTGGCGAGCAGTACTTC

clone size: -
J gene: TRBJ2-3
V gene: TRBV7-3
CDR3 length: 15
D gene: TRBD2
CDR3 protein: CASSLLAGGPDTQYF
CDR3 DNA: TGTGCCAGCAGCTTATTGGCGGGAGGGCCGGATACGCAGTATTTT

clone size: -
J gene: TRBJ2-2
V gene: TRBV15
CDR3 length: 14
D gene: TRBD1
CDR3 protein: CATSRTGEKLWLFF
CDR3 DNA: TGTGCCACCAGCAGGACAGGGGAAAAATTATGGCTGTTTTTT

clone size: -
J gene: TRBJ2-7
V gene: TRBV27
CDR3 length: 15
D gene: -
CDR3 protein: CASSFFLSDLHEQYF
CDR3 DNA: TGTGCCAGCAGTTTCTTCCTCTCGGACCTCCACGAGCAGTACTTC

clone size: -
J gene: TRBJ1-2
V gene: TRBV7-2
CDR3 length: 14
D gene: -
CDR3 protein: CASSPRWGLGGYTF
CDR3 DNA: TGTGCCAGCAGCCCTAGGTGGGGTCTAGGGGGCTACACCTTC

clone size: -
J gene: TRBJ2-7
V gene: TRBV6-5
CDR3 length: 15
D gene: TRBD1
CDR3 protein: CASSYYLQGAYEQYF
CDR3 DNA: TGTGCCAGCAGTTACTATCTACAGGGGGCCTACGAGCAGTACTTC

clone size: -
J gene: TRBJ2-5
V gene: TRBV28
CDR3 length: 17
D gene: -
CDR3 protein: CASSPIGQAGLQETQYF
CDR3 DNA: TGTGCCAGCAGTCCCATCGGTCAAGCGGGTCTCCAAGAGACCCAGTACTTC

clone size: -
J gene: TRBJ2-7
V gene: TRBV5-4
CDR3 length: 14
D gene: TRBD1
CDR3 protein: CASSSRTGAGEQYF
CDR3 DNA: TGTGCCAGCAGCTCACGGACAGGGGCGGGCGAGCAGTACTTC

clone size: -
J gene: TRBJ2-7
V gene: TRBV13
CDR3 length: 12
D gene: -
CDR3 protein: CASSPRGREQYF
CDR3 DNA: TGTGCCAGCAGTCCCAGGGGCCGCGAGCAGTACTTC

clone size: -
J gene: TRBJ2-7
V gene: TRBV7-6
CDR3 length: 13
D gene: -
CDR3 protein: CASSLKVLGEQYF
CDR3 DNA: TGTGCCAGCAGCTTAAAGGTCCTGGGTGAGCAGTACTTC

clone size: -
J gene: TRBJ1-2
V gene: TRBV7-3
CDR3 length: 12
D gene: -
CDR3 protein: CASSLRGYGYTF
CDR3 DNA: TGTGCCAGCAGCCTTAGAGGTTACGGCTACACCTTC

clone size: -
J gene: TRBJ2-7
V gene: TRBV28
CDR3 length: 19
D gene: TRBD1
CDR3 protein: CASSSPGGQGKGSPYEQYF
CDR3 DNA: TGTGCCAGCAGTTCCCCGGGTGGACAGGGCAAGGGGAGCCCCTACGAGCAGTACTTC

clone size: -
J gene: TRBJ1-5
V gene: TRBV30
CDR3 length: 13
D gene: -
CDR3 protein: CAWSPFLVPFWHF
CDR3 DNA: TGTGCCTGGAGTCCATTTTTGGTCCCCTTTTGGCATTTT

clone size: -
J gene: TRBJ2-7
V gene: TRBV30
CDR3 length: 14
D gene: -
CDR3 protein: CAWSVGGVVYEQYF
CDR3 DNA: TGTGCCTGGAGTGTCGGCGGGGTGGTCTACGAGCAGTACTTC

clone size: -
J gene: TRBJ2-2
V gene: TRBV7-8
CDR3 length: 18
D gene: -
CDR3 protein: CASSLVVRVFANTGELFF
CDR3 DNA: TGTGCCAGCAGCTTAGTCGTTCGCGTCTTCGCGAACACCGGGGAGCTGTTTTTT

clone size: -
J gene: TRBJ2-7
V gene: TRBV28
CDR3 length: 17
D gene: -
CDR3 protein: CASSQIREGPYNYEQYF
CDR3 DNA: TGTGCCAGCAGTCAGATACGGGAAGGCCCATATAACTACGAGCAGTACTTC

clone size: -
J gene: TRBJ2-4
V gene: TRBV9
CDR3 length: 13
D gene: -
CDR3 protein: CASSVGVENIQYF
CDR3 DNA: TGTGCCAGCAGCGTAGGCGTGGAGAACATTCAGTACTTC

clone size: -
J gene: TRBJ2-7
V gene: TRBV15
CDR3 length: 15
D gene: TRBD2
CDR3 protein: CATSRLAAGGYEQYF
CDR3 DNA: TGTGCCACCAGCAGACTTGCGGCGGGAGGTTACGAGCAGTACTTC

clone size: -
J gene: TRBJ1-4
V gene: TRBV5-8
CDR3 length: 14
D gene: TRBD1
CDR3 protein: CASSLTGAPEKLFF
CDR3 DNA: TGTGCCAGCAGCTTGACAGGGGCGCCTGAAAAACTGTTTTTT

clone size: -
J gene: TRBJ2-7
V gene: TRBV28
CDR3 length: 14
D gene: TRBD2
CDR3 protein: CASTLAGGPSEQYF
CDR3 DNA: TGTGCCAGCACTCTAGCGGGAGGGCCGAGTGAGCAGTACTTC

clone size: -
J gene: TRBJ1-3
V gene: TRBV5-1
CDR3 length: 15
D gene: -
CDR3 protein: CASSADRLGGNTIYF
CDR3 DNA: TGCGCCAGCAGCGCGGACAGACTTGGTGGAAACACCATATATTTT

clone size: -
J gene: TRBJ1-3
V gene: TRBV7-9
CDR3 length: 16
D gene: -
CDR3 protein: CASSSYRDNSGNTIYF
CDR3 DNA: TGTGCCAGCAGCTCCTACCGGGACAACTCTGGAAACACCATATATTTT

clone size: -
J gene: TRBJ1-5
V gene: TRBV21-1
CDR3 length: 16
D gene: -
CDR3 protein: CASSKSRGRHNQPQHF
CDR3 DNA: TGTGCCAGCAGCAAAAGTAGGGGTAGGCACAATCAGCCCCAGCATTTT

clone size: -
J gene: TRBJ2-7
V gene: TRBV2
CDR3 length: 14
D gene: TRBD1
CDR3 protein: CASSVGTEGIEQYF
CDR3 DNA: TGTGCCAGCAGTGTAGGGACAGAAGGGATCGAGCAGTACTTC

clone size: -
J gene: TRBJ2-7
V gene: TRBV28
CDR3 length: 16
D gene: -
CDR3 protein: CASTERPGLRSYEQYF
CDR3 DNA: TGTGCCAGCACCGAACGCCCGGGACTCCGCTCCTACGAGCAGTACTTC

clone size: -
J gene: TRBJ2-5
V gene: TRBV4-3
CDR3 length: 18
D gene: -
CDR3 protein: CASSQDRFSGLTQETQYF
CDR3 DNA: TGCGCCAGCAGCCAAGATCGTTTTTCGGGACTGACACAAGAGACCCAGTACTTC

clone size: -
J gene: TRBJ2-7
V gene: TRBV4-3
CDR3 length: 16
D gene: -
CDR3 protein: CASSQEFTVPSYEQYF
CDR3 DNA: TGCGCCAGCAGCCAAGAGTTTACAGTACCCTCCTACGAGCAGTACTTC

clone size: -
J gene: TRBJ1-3
V gene: TRBV5-1
CDR3 length: 16
D gene: -
CDR3 protein: CASSLQQSSSGNTIYF
CDR3 DNA: TGCGCCAGCAGCCTCCAGCAGTCGAGCTCTGGAAACACCATATATTTT

clone size: -
J gene: TRBJ1-2
V gene: TRBV12-1
CDR3 length: 16
D gene: -
CDR3 protein: CASSLEKKDSDYGYTF
CDR3 DNA: TGTGCCAGCAGCCTCGAAAAAAAGGACAGTGATTATGGCTACACCTTC

clone size: few
J gene: TRBJ1-1
V gene: TRBV5-1
CDR3 length: 13
D gene: -
CDR3 protein: CASSLFTNTEAFF
CDR3 DNA: TGCGCCAGCAGCTTGTTCACGAACACTGAAGCTTTCTTT

clone size: -
J gene: TRBJ2-7
V gene: TRBV19
CDR3 length: 14
D gene: -
CDR3 protein: CASSSRQAYYEQYF
CDR3 DNA: TGTGCCAGTAGTAGTAGACAGGCGTACTACGAGCAGTACTTC

clone size: -
J gene: TRBJ1-3
V gene: TRBV6-1
CDR3 length: 17
D gene: -
CDR3 protein: CASSEGSDRSSGNTIYF
CDR3 DNA: TGTGCCAGCAGTGAAGGGTCGGACAGAAGCTCTGGAAACACCATATATTTT